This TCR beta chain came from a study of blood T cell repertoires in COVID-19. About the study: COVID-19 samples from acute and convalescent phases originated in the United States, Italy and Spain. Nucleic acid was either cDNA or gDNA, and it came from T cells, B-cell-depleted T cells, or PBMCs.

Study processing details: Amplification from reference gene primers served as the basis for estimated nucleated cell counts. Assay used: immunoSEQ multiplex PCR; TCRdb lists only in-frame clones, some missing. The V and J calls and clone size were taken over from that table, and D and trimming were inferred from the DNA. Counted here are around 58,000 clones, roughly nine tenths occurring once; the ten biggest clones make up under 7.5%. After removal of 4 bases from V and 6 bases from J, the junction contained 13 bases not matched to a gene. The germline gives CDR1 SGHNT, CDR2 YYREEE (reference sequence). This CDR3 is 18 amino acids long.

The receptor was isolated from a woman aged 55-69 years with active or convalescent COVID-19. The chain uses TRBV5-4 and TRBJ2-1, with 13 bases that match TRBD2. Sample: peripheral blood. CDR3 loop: CASSGGTSGTTTINEQFF. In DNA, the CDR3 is TGTGCCAGCAGCGGGGGGACTAGCGGGACCACAACCATCAATGAGCAGTTCTTC. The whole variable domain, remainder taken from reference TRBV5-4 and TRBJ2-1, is ETGVTQSPTHLIKTRGQQVTLRCSSQSGHNTVSWYQQALGQGPQFIFQYYREEENGRGNFPPRFSGLQFPNYSSELNVNALELDDSALYLCASSGGTSGTTTINEQFFGPGTRLTVL.